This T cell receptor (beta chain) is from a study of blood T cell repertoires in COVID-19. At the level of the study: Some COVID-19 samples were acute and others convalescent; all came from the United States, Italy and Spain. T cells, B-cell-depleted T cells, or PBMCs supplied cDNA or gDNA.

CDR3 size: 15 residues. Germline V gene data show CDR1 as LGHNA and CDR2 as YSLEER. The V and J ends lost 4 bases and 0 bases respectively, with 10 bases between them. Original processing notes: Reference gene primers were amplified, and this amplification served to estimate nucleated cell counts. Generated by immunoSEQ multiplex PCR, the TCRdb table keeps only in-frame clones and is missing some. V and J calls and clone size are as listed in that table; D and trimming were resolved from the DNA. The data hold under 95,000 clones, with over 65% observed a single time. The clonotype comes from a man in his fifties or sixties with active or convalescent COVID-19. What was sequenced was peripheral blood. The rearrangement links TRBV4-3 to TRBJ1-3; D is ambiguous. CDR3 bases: TGCGCCAGCAGCCTTTCTTCCGTCTCTGGAAACACCATATATTTT. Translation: CASSLSSVSGNTIYF.